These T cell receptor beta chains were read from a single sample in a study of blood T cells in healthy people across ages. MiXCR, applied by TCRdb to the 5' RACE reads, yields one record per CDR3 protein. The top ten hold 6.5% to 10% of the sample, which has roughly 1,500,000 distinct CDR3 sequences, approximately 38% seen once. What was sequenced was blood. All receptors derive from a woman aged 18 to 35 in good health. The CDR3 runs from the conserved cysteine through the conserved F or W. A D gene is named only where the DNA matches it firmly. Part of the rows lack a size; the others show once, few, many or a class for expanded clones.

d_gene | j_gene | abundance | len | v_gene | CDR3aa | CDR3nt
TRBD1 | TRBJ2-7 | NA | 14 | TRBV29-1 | CSVDPGQGHCQQYF | TGCAGCGTTGACCCGGGACAGGGGCATTGTCAGCAGTACTTC
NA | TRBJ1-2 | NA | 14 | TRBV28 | CASTEAPGSAGYTF | TGTGCCAGCACCGAGGCCCCAGGTTCCGCTGGCTACACCTTC
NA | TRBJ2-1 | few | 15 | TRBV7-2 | CASSIGAGGSSEQFF | TGTGCCAGCAGCATCGGGGCAGGGGGGTCGAGTGAGCAGTTCTTC
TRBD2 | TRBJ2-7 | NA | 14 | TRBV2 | CASNVAGGRYEQYF | TGTGCCAGCAATGTAGCGGGAGGGAGGTACGAGCAGTACTTC
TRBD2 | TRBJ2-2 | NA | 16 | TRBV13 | CASSFPSGRNTGELFF | TGTGCCAGCAGCTTTCCGAGCGGGAGAAACACCGGGGAGCTGTTTTTT
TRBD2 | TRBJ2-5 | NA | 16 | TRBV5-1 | CASSLTSGGASNEQYF | TGCGCCAGCAGCTTGACTAGCGGGGGGGCAAGCAATGAGCAGTACTTC
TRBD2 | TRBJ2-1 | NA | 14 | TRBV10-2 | CASSAPSGYNEQFF | TGCGCCAGCAGTGCGCCTAGCGGGTACAATGAGCAGTTCTTC
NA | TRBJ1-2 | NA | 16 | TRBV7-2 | CASSLTAGGADYGYTF | TGTGCCAGCAGCTTAACGGCCGGGGGCGCAGACTATGGCTACACCTTC
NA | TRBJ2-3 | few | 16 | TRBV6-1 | CASSDDNHRLTDTQYF | TGTGCCAGCAGTGATGATAACCATCGCCTCACAGATACGCAGTATTTT
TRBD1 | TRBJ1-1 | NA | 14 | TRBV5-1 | CASSLFLGGTDAFF | TGCGCCAGCAGCTTGTTTCTAGGGGGCACTGATGCTTTCTTT
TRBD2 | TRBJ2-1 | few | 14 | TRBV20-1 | CSGKGLAAYNEQFF | TGCAGTGGAAAAGGACTAGCGGCGTACAATGAGCAGTTCTTC
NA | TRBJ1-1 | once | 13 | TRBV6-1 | CVSSEAEQAIAFF | TGTGTCAGCAGTGAAGCGGAACAGGCGATAGCTTTCTTT
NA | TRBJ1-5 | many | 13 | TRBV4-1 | CASSQDQNQPQHF | TGCGCCAGCAGCCAAGATCAGAATCAGCCCCAGCATTTT
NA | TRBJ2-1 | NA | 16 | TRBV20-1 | CSARSQGSSSYNEQFF | TGCAGTGCTAGGAGCCAGGGGTCGAGCTCCTACAATGAGCAGTTCTTC
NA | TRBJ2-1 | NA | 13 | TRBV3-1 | CASSQGGLGEQFF | TGTGCCAGCAGCCAAGGCGGGCTAGGTGAGCAGTTCTTC
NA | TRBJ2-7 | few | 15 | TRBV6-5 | CASLTHGLKSYEQYF | TGTGCCAGCTTAACCCATGGACTAAAATCCTACGAGCAGTACTTC
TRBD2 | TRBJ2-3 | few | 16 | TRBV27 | CASRPTPGLVTDTQYF | TGTGCCAGCAGGCCAACCCCGGGACTAGTCACAGATACGCAGTATTTT
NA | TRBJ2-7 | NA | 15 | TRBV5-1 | CASSGGSTGTYEQYF | TGCGCCAGCAGCGGAGGATCGACAGGCACCTACGAGCAGTACTTC
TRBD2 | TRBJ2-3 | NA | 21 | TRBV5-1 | CASSSSRTGTLAGGGTDTQYF | TGCGCCAGCAGCTCTTCTCGGACAGGGACTTTAGCGGGGGGTGGAACAGATACGCAGTATTTT
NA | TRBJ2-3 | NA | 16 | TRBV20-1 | CSARSQDVGPIDTQYF | TGCAGTGCTAGAAGCCAAGACGTGGGGCCAATAGATACGCAGTATTTT
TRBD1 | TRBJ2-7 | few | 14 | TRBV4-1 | CASSQGWTGHEQYF | TGCGCCAGCAGCCAAGGTTGGACAGGGCACGAGCAGTACTTC
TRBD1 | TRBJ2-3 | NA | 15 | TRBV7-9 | CASSFRTGTTDTQYF | TGTGCCAGCAGCTTTAGGACAGGGACCACAGATACGCAGTATTTT